One and the same sample provided the 21 T cell receptor beta chains below, sequenced in a study of blood T cell repertoires in COVID-19. Libraries were prepared by immunoSEQ multiplex PCR; TCRdb keeps only in-frame clonotypes and omits some of them. The repertoire holds about 52,000 clones, with over 75% as singletons. Sequenced input: peripheral blood. These receptors were collected from a human donor in a cohort sampled during active COVID-19.

The chain links TRBV3-1 (or the pseudogene TRBV3-2) to TRBJ2-1; 12 nucleotides align to TRBD2. The junction had 9 bases not matched to a gene; V was cut back by 3 bases and J by 6 bases. The length of the CDR3 is 17 residues. In germline, CDR1 is LGHDT, CDR2 YNNKEL (reference sequence). The CDR3 sequence is CASSHSGLAGTFNEQFF. The CDR3 DNA is TGTGCCAGCAGCCATTCCGGACTAGCGGGGACCTTCAATGAGCAGTTCTTC.

The gene calls are TRBV6-5 and TRBJ1-3; D is unresolved. The germline CDR1 and CDR2 sequences are MNHEY and SVGAGI. The CDR3 loop spans 15 amino acids. Trimming shortened V by 6 bases and J by 2 bases, and 14 bases separated the two germline ends. The CDR3 nucleotides read TGTGCCAGCAGGCCCCACAGTGACCCTGGAAACACCATATATTTT. Encoded protein: CASRPHSDPGNTIYF.

The V and J genes are TRBV29-1 and TRBJ2-7; 9 bases map to TRBD1. The CDR3 sequence is 14 residues long. CDR1 and CDR2 (germline): SQVTM, ANQGSEA. J gave up 7 bases and V 4 bases, and 11 bases lay outside the gene matches. DNA of the CDR3: TGCAGCGTTGCCCCCGGGACAGGGTCGGGGGAGCAGTACTTC. Translating gives CSVAPGTGSGEQYF.

This clone was seen just once. This chain connects TRBV4-3 to TRBJ2-2; a weak D match, TRBD2 (6 bases). Germline V CDR1 and CDR2: LGHNA, YSLEER. Trimming left V 0 bases short and J 2 bases short, with 16 bases between. This CDR3 has 18 amino acids. CDR3 nucleotides: TGCGCCAGCAGCCAAGAGGTATTAGCGGATATAAACACCGGGGAGCTGTTTTTT. This encodes CASSQEVLADINTGELFF.

The CDR3, as DNA: TGTGCCAGCTCACCACCAGGGACTAGCGGGAGCACAGATACGCAGTATTTT. Translation: CASSPPGTSGSTDTQYF. The V and J genes are TRBV18 and TRBJ2-3; 12 bases are a match to TRBD2. Germline loops: CDR1 KGHSH, CDR2 LQKENI. The junction had 1 base not matched to a gene; V was cut back by 0 bases and J by 0 bases. This CDR3 region has 17 residues.

The chain joins TRBV10-3 to TRBJ1-2; 8 nucleotides align to TRBD1. The CDR3 spans 15 residues. Germline assignment: CDR1 ENHRY and CDR2 SYGVKD. V dropped 6 bases and J dropped 8; count of bases not matched to a gene: 14. The CDR3 is CAISLGQGSSGGYTF. DNA of the CDR3: TGTGCCATCAGCCTCGGACAGGGCTCTTCGGGGGGCTACACCTTC.

The chain recombines TRBV4-1 with TRBJ1-2; TRBD1 might be the D (5 bases). Germline CDR1 is MGHRA and CDR2 is YSYEKL. The CDR3 runs 13 residues. V lost 1 base to trimming and J lost 5 bases, with 8 bases between them. The CDR3 bases are TGCGCCAGCAGCCAAGGGGGGGGGTATGGCTACACCTTC. Translation: CASSQGGGYGYTF.

This chain uses TRBV2 with TRBJ2-4; a possible D gene is TRBD1 (6 bases). Trimming removed 5 bases at V and 2 bases at J, with 10 bases between. The CDR3 covers 14 residues. CDR1 SNHLY and CDR2 FYNNEI come from the germline V gene. This chain's CDR3 is CASSSTGSKNIQYF. The CDR3 DNA reads as TGTGCCAGCAGTTCCACAGGGTCCAAAAACATTCAGTACTTC.

The chain uses TRBV6-9 and TRBJ2-3; D gene uncertain. Germline values: CDR1 MNHGY, CDR2 SVAAGI. The CDR3 contains 13 residues. V was trimmed by 3 bases and J by 0 bases, leaving 4 bases between them. CDR3 sequence (DNA): TGTGCCAGCAGTTACCCTAGCACAGATACGCAGTATTTT. Protein sequence: CASSYPSTDTQYF.

This clone occurred once. CDR3 sequence: CSASGQGAGTEAFF. The CDR3 coding sequence is TGCAGTGCTAGTGGACAGGGGGCTGGCACTGAAGCTTTCTTT. The V call is TRBV20-1, the J call TRBJ1-1, with 11 positions matching TRBD1. J gave up 4 bases and V 3 bases, and 4 bases lay outside the gene matches. The CDR3 runs to 14 residues. Per germline, CDR1 DFQATT and CDR2 SNEGSKA (reference sequence).

This clone was seen more than once but under ten times. J is TRBJ2-7 and V is TRBV19, with D possibly TRBD1 on 5 matching bases. V was shortened by 5 bases and J by 0 bases, with 17 bases between the two germline ends. Germline loops: CDR1 LNHDA, CDR2 SQIVND (reference sequence). This CDR3 has 16 residues. This CDR3 reads CASSLTAPTISYEQYF. The CDR3 DNA follows: TGTGCCAGTAGTCTGACAGCTCCCACGATCTCCTACGAGCAGTACTTC.

The chain employs TRBV10-1 and TRBJ2-1, with 7 bases aligning to TRBD1. The CDR3 covers 17 residues. Germline V gene sequence: CDR1 WNHNN, CDR2 SYGVQD (reference sequence). The J segment lost 4 bases and the V segment lost 3 bases, leaving 12 bases of the junction unmatched. CDR3 protein: CASSDRTADRSYNEQFF. For the CDR3, the DNA is TGCGCCAGCAGTGATAGGACCGCGGACAGGTCGTACAATGAGCAGTTCTTC.

V is TRBV15 and J is TRBJ2-1; 8 bases are shared with TRBD1. The CDR3 runs 15 residues. Germline loops: CDR1 LNHNV, CDR2 YYDKDF (reference sequence). After removal of 3 bases from V and 5 bases from J, the junction contained 6 bases not matched to a gene. CDR3 in amino acids: CATSRDRALNNEQFF. In DNA form, the CDR3 reads TGTGCCACCAGCAGGGACAGGGCTCTAAACAATGAGCAGTTCTTC.

The CDR3 spells CASTPGQDISPLHF. Written as DNA, the CDR3 is TGTGCCAGCACCCCGGGACAGGATATTTCACCCCTCCACTTT. This chain connects TRBV6-5 to TRBJ1-6; 8 bases line up with TRBD1. Trimming removed 7 bases from V and 9 bases from J; junction bases left unmatched: 8. CDR1 is MNHEY, CDR2 SVGAGI, per germline. The CDR3 loop spans 14 amino acids.

The V and J genes are TRBV28 and TRBJ1-5; TRBD1 matches at 7 bases. The trim removed 4 bases at V and 0 bases at J, leaving 9 bases unmatched. The germline gives CDR1 MDHEN, CDR2 SYDVKM. The CDR3 length is 17 residues. CDR3 in DNA: TGTGCCAGCAGTTGGAACCGGGACAGAATTAGCAATCAGCCCCAGCATTTT. This codes for CASSWNRDRISNQPQHF.

The genes are TRBV29-1 and TRBJ2-7; 10 nucleotides align to TRBD1. The CDR3 has 11 amino acids. Germline trimming cut 7 bases from V and 6 bases from J; bases unmatched to any gene: 3. Germline CDR1 SQVTM, CDR2 ANQGSEA. The CDR3 loop reads CSAGQGGEQYF. The CDR3 DNA reads TGCAGCGCCGGACAGGGGGGCGAGCAGTACTTC.

This clone appeared a few times. V gene TRBV27 combines with J gene TRBJ2-5; 8 bases fit TRBD2. The CDR3 extends over 15 amino acids. J gave up 2 bases and V 7 bases, and 9 bases lay outside the gene matches. The germline gives CDR1 MNHEY, CDR2 SMNVEV (reference sequence). The CDR3 here is CASTRSGSRQETQYF. The CDR3 DNA is TGTGCCAGCACAAGAAGCGGGAGTCGACAAGAGACCCAGTACTTC.

This chain connects TRBV5-4 to TRBJ2-3; D is perhaps TRBD2 (5 bases). The CDR3 covers 16 residues. The V and J ends lost 4 bases and 0 bases respectively, with 15 bases between them. Germline assignment: CDR1 SGHNT and CDR2 YYREEE (reference sequence). CDR3 DNA: TGTGCCAGCAGCATGGACTTGCCCACTAGCACAGATACGCAGTATTTT. Its protein is CASSMDLPTSTDTQYF. The full variable domain, with the rest looked up from reference TRBV5-4 and TRBJ2-3, is ETGVTQSPTHLIKTRGQQVTLRCSSQSGHNTVSWYQQALGQGPQFIFQYYREEENGRGNFPPRFSGLQFPNYSSELNVNALELDDSALYLCASSMDLPTSTDTQYFGPGTRLTVL.

The rearrangement joins TRBV5-1 to TRBJ2-7, with TRBD2 as a possible D gene (6 bases). CDR3 size: 15 residues. The germline V gene has CDR1 SGHRS and CDR2 YFSETQ. Trimming took 2 bases from V and 6 from J, leaving 18 bases between them. The CDR3 spells CASSFSGSSGGEQYF. The CDR3 DNA follows: TGCGCCAGCAGCTTTTCGGGCTCCTCCGGGGGCGAGCAGTACTTC. The variable domain in full, with the rest retrieved from reference TRBV5-1 and TRBJ2-7, is KAGVTQTPRYLIKTRGQQVTLSCSPISGHRSVSWYQQTPGQGLQFLFEYFSETQRNKGNFPGRFSGRQFSNSRSEMNVSTLELGDSALYLCASSFSGSSGGEQYFGPGTRLTVT.

V gene TRBV11-2 combines with J gene TRBJ1-4; TRBD1 matches at 9 bases. The CDR3 loop spans 14 amino acids. The junction had 4 bases not matched to a gene; V was cut back by 5 bases and J by 6 bases. Germline CDR1 reads SGHAT; CDR2 reads FQNNGV. The CDR3 reads CASSPGTGYEKLFF. The CDR3 bases are TGTGCCAGCAGCCCTGGGACAGGGTATGAAAAACTGTTTTTT.

The V and J genes are TRBV5-1 and TRBJ1-6, with D possibly being TRBD1 (5 bases). From germline, CDR1 is SGHRS and CDR2 YFSETQ. V lost 1 base to trimming and J lost 6 bases, with 11 bases between them. CDR3 size: 15 residues. CDR3 in DNA: TGCGCCAGCAGCTTGTTCCAGGGTGGTAATTCACCCCTCCACTTT. Translating it yields CASSLFQGGNSPLHF.